The 10 T cell receptor beta chains listed next were all sequenced from one sample in a study of memory CD4+ T cells and cytomegalovirus serostatus. The sort gate was single viable CD3+CD4+CD8-CD45RO+ cells for memory CD4+ T cells. Measured with immunoSEQ multiplex PCR; TCRdb has only the in-frame clones, and not every one. Of some 52,000 clones detected, about 83% appear once; the ten largest clones hold 1.5% to 2.5%. Sequenced: memory CD4+ T cells from blood. These receptors all come from an adult in good health and CMV-seropositive.

A note on this clone: Other DNA sequences in the sample encode the same CDR3. The J gene is TRBJ1-1, the V gene TRBV7-2; D may be TRBD1 (5 bases). V lost 5 bases and J 4 bases, leaving 14 bases between the germline ends. The CDR3 spans 14 residues. CDR1 and CDR2 from the germline V gene are SGHTA and FQGNSA. CDR3 coding DNA: TGTGCCAGCAGCCCAGGGCCGAGGGTCACTGAAGCTTTCTTT. Its protein product is CASSPGPRVTEAFF.

In this sample, this clone turned up a few times. The DNA for the CDR3 is TGTGCCTGGAGTGTAGGAGGCAATCAGCCCCAGCATTTT. This codes for CAWSVGGNQPQHF. The chain couples TRBV30 to TRBJ1-5; D is uncertain. The CDR3 has 13 residues. Germline V gene sequence: CDR1 GTSNPN, CDR2 SVGIG (reference sequence). The V and J ends lost 0 bases and 2 bases respectively, with 5 bases between them.

The chain recombines TRBV7-2 with TRBJ2-1; D unresolved. Germline V CDR1 and CDR2: SGHTA, FQGNSA. Trimming took 2 bases from V and 6 from J, leaving 11 bases between them. The CDR3 contains 14 residues. Here the CDR3 reads CASSLSEQINEQFF. The CDR3 DNA sequence: TGTGCCAGCAGCTTATCTGAACAGATCAATGAGCAGTTCTTC.

This clone appeared a single time. V and J are TRBV6-9 and TRBJ1-2, with TRBD1 as a possible D gene (5 bases). The CDR3 is 14 amino acids. Germline V lookup: CDR1 MNHGY, CDR2 SVAAGI. V was pared by 6 bases and J by 0 bases, with 11 bases between. CDR3 amino acids: CASSRDSSNYGYTF. The CDR3, as DNA: TGTGCCAGCAGCCGTGACAGTTCTAACTATGGCTACACCTTC.

The chain couples TRBV18 to TRBJ2-2, with D possibly being TRBD1 or TRBD2 (5 bases each). The germline CDR1 and CDR2 sequences are KGHSH and LQKENI. This CDR3 region has 15 residues. V was cut by 6 bases and J by 5 bases, with 16 bases left in between. The CDR3 protein is CASSPSGTPTGELFF. The DNA of the CDR3 is TGTGCCAGCTCCCCCTCCGGGACCCCGACCGGGGAGCTGTTTTTT.

The V call is TRBV7-2, the J call TRBJ1-3, with D tentatively TRBD1 (5 bases). The germline V gene encodes CDR1 SGHTA and CDR2 FQGNSA. Trimming took off 8 bases at V and 4 bases at J, with 12 bases between the two ends. This CDR3 spans 13 amino acids. CDR3 coding DNA: TGTGCCAGCGGCAGGGACTCCGGAAACACCATATATTTT. Translating it yields CASGRDSGNTIYF.

In DNA, the CDR3 is TGCGCCAGCAGCCAAGATGGGAAGTCGCGGGAGCTTTTCTTT. This sequence encodes CASSQDGKSRELFF. The chain is built from TRBV4-1 and TRBJ1-1; D not certain. The ends were cut back, 0 bases at V and 13 bases at J, with 18 bases in the middle. This CDR3 is built from 14 residues. The germline gives CDR1 MGHRA, CDR2 YSYEKL.

This chain joins TRBV6-6 and TRBJ2-1; 7 bases are a match to TRBD2. Germline loops: CDR1 MNHNY, CDR2 SVGAGI (reference sequence). Losses at the gene ends were 2 bases for V and 5 bases for J; bases not matched to a gene: 9. The CDR3 has 16 residues. The CDR3 DNA follows: TGTGCCAGCAGTTACCCCCCTGGCGGGGGAAACAATGAGCAGTTCTTC. Protein sequence: CASSYPPGGGNNEQFF.

V is TRBV9 and J is TRBJ2-5; TRBD2 aligns across 12 bases. The germline V gene encodes CDR1 SGDLS and CDR2 YYNGEE. Trimming at V came to 0 bases and at J to 5 bases, leaving 5 bases not matched to a gene. The CDR3 has 16 amino acids. The CDR3: CASSVGTSGAGETQYF. In DNA, the CDR3 is TGTGCCAGCAGCGTAGGGACTAGCGGGGCGGGGGAGACCCAGTACTTC.

J is TRBJ1-2 and V is TRBV6-1, with D maybe TRBD1 (5 bases). The V gene lost 6 bases and the J gene lost 8 bases, with 10 bases spanning the gap. Looked up from germline, CDR1 is MNHNS and CDR2 is SASEGT. The CDR3 covers 11 residues. The CDR3 coding sequence is TGTGCCAGCAGGAGGCAGGGAGGCTACACCTTC. As protein: CASRRQGGYTF.